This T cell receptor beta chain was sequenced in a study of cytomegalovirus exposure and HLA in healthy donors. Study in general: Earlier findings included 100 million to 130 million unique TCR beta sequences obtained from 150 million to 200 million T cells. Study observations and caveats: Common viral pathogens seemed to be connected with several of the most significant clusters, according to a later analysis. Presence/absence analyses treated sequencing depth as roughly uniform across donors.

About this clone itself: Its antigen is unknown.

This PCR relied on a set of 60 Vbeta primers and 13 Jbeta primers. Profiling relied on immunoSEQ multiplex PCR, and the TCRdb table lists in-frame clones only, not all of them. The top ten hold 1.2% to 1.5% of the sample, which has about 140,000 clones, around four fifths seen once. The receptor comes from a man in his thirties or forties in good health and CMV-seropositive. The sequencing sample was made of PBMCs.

Written as DNA, the CDR3 is TGTGCCAGCAGTTATGGAGGAAACTCCTACAATGAGCAGTTCTTC. Translating gives CASSYGGNSYNEQFF. J is TRBJ2-1 and V is TRBV6-6, with D maybe TRBD2 (5 bases). Trimming stripped 3 bases from V and 0 bases from J, with 9 bases between. CDR1 is MNHNY, CDR2 SVGAGI, per germline (reference sequence). There are 15 residues in the CDR3.